These T cell receptor beta chains were read from a single sample in a study of blood T cell repertoires in COVID-19. TCRdb's copy holds only in-frame clones and misses some; the assay was immunoSEQ multiplex PCR. The top ten hold less than 10% of the sample, which has fewer than 300,000 clones, approximately 80% seen once. The material sequenced was peripheral blood. The receptors were sampled from a human donor in a cohort sampled during active COVID-19. CDR3s include the opening cysteine and the closing phenylalanine or tryptophan. A D gene is named only where the DNA matches it firmly. The size field is filled for only some rows; it gives once, few, many or a size class.

v_call	j_call	clone_size	d_call	cdr3_nt	cdr3_aa
TRBV6-5	TRBJ1-1	-	-	TGTGCCAGCAGCCACAAGATGAACACTGAAGCTTTCTTT	CASSHKMNTEAFF
TRBV5-1	TRBJ2-5	-	TRBD2	TGCGCCAGCAGCCCCGGACTAGAAGAGACCCAGTACTTC	CASSPGLEETQYF
TRBV23-1	TRBJ2-7	-	TRBD1	TGCGCCAGCAGTCAACGATATTGGGGGACGGGACAGGGGCCCTTCGAGCAGTACTTC	CASSQRYWGTGQGPFEQYF
TRBV11-2	TRBJ2-5	-	TRBD1	TGTGCCAGCAGCCGACCCGGACAGGGGCTAGGGACCCAGTACTTC	CASSRPGQGLGTQYF
TRBV2	TRBJ1-5	few	-	TGTGCCAGCAGTGAAAGGTCTGGGCAGGGTCAGCCCCAGCATTTT	CASSERSGQGQPQHF
TRBV7-6	TRBJ2-5	-	TRBD1	TGTGCCAGCAGCTTCTACTCAAGCCGGAGGGACAGGGTGTGGGAGACCCAGTACTTC	CASSFYSSRRDRVWETQYF
TRBV6-5	TRBJ1-6	-	-	TGTGCCAGCAGTCCTCGGCAGGGTCTCGGTTCACCCCTCCACTTT	CASSPRQGLGSPLHF
TRBV5-1	TRBJ1-1	once	-	TGCGCCAGCAGCTTGGACGGCAGGGTATCTGAAGCTTTCTTT	CASSLDGRVSEAFF
TRBV27	TRBJ1-2	-	TRBD1	TGTGCCAGCAGTTTACAGGGGGGATTTAATGATGGCTACACCTTC	CASSLQGGFNDGYTF
TRBV4-3	TRBJ1-4	-	-	TGCGCCAGCAGCCAAGATTTGGGGGCTGAAAAACTGTTTTTT	CASSQDLGAEKLFF
TRBV19	TRBJ1-1	-	TRBD1	TGTGCCAGCGAGAACAGGGGGCTTTTGGCTGAAGCTTTCTTT	CASENRGLLAEAFF
TRBV10-1	TRBJ2-2	-	-	TGCGCCAGCAGTGACCAAAGGACTCTTCGAAACACCGGGGAGCTGTTTTTT	CASSDQRTLRNTGELFF
TRBV6-5	TRBJ1-1	-	-	TGTGCCAGCAGTTACTCGAATGGCAGGGGCCCAACTTTCTTT	CASSYSNGRGPTFF
TRBV28	TRBJ2-1	-	-	TGTGCCAGCACGGGGGTAAGCTCCTACAATGAGCAGTTCTTC	CASTGVSSYNEQFF
TRBV27	TRBJ2-7	-	TRBD2	TGTGCCAGCTCCCTTGGTAGCGGGAGCCTAATGGGGGAGCAGTACTTC	CASSLGSGSLMGEQYF
TRBV4-1	TRBJ2-3	-	TRBD2	TGCGCCAGCAGCGGGGGGGGGATAAGCACAGATACGCAGTATTTT	CASSGGGISTDTQYF
TRBV7-9	TRBJ2-5	-	-	TGTGCCAGCAGCCGGACAGTAGAAGAGACCCAGTACTTC	CASSRTVEETQYF
TRBV29-1	TRBJ1-1	once	-	TGCAGCGCTCGACCCGGGGGGCGGAACACTGAAGCTTTCTTT	CSARPGGRNTEAFF
TRBV3-1/TRBV3-2	TRBJ2-7	-	TRBD2	TGTGCCAGCAGCCAAGCCTTTCCGGGGGGGGGCGAGCAGTACTTC	CASSQAFPGGGEQYF
TRBV30	TRBJ1-1	once	-	TGTGCCTGGAGTGTGTTTAGGGGGGGCGCTGAGTTGAACACTGAAGCTTTCTTT	CAWSVFRGGAELNTEAFF
TRBV25-1	TRBJ1-6	-	-	TGTGCCAGCAGGTCCCGGGTACCTAATTCACCCCTCCACTTT	CASRSRVPNSPLHF
TRBV14	TRBJ1-6	-	-	TGTGCCAGCAGCCAAGAAGGGGTTTTCTATAATTCACCCCTCCACTTT	CASSQEGVFYNSPLHF